This T cell receptor (beta chain) was observed in a study of shared clonotypes between healthy human individuals. Per sorted-subset replicate PCR, input was approximately 0.2 ug DNA, representing tens of thousands of T cell genomes. Clones were sequenced by immunoSEQ multiplex PCR, and TCRdb holds only the in-frame ones, with some missing. The table has over a million clones, 75% to 85% seen once. Adult donors, all healthy and HIV-negative, had no recent acute infections or vaccinations. CDR1 and CDR2 from the germline V gene are LGHNA and YSLEER. V shed 0 bases and J shed 9 bases, with 15 bases lying between them. The CDR3 is 15 residues long.

The sample was memory CD4+ T cells from PBMCs. The subset was: CD45RA-negative fraction. The clonotype comes from a man between 18 and 29 years old in good health. Some clones in this sample may be carry-over from other donors' samples. This rearrangement joins TRBV4-3 to TRBJ2-1; the D call may be TRBD1 or TRBD2 (5 bases each). CDR3 sequence (DNA): TGCGCCAGCAGCCAAGAGGCAGGGACGTGGGTTGAGCAGTTCTTC. It translates to CASSQEAGTWVEQFF.